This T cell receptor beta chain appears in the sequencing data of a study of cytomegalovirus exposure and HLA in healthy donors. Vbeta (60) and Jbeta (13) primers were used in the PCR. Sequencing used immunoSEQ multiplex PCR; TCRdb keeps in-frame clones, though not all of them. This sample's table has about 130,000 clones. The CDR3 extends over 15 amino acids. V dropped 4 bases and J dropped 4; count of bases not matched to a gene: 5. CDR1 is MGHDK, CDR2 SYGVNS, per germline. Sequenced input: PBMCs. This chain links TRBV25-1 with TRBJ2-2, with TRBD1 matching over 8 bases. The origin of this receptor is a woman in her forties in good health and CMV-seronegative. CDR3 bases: TGTGCCAGCAGTGCCCAGGGGGCTGGCACCGGGGAGCTGTTTTTT. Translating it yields CASSAQGAGTGELFF.